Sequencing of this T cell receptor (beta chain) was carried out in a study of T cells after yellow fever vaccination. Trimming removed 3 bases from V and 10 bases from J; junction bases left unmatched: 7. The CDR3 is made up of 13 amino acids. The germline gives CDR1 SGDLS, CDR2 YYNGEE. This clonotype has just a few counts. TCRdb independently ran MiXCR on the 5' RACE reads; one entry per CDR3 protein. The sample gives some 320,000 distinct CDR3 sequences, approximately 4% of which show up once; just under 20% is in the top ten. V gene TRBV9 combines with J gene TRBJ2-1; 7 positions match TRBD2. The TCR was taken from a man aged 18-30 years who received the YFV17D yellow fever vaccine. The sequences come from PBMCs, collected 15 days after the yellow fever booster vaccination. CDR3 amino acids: CASSAPAGVEQFF. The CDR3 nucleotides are TGTGCCAGCAGCGCCCCCGCGGGGGTCGAGCAGTTCTTC.